Described below is a single TCR beta chain sequence and its context. Its matching antigen is unknown. Using its own MiXCR run on the RT-PCR reads, TCRdb lists one record per CDR3 protein. The table includes more than 200,000 distinct CDR3 sequences, 9% to 15% detected once. This sample is part of a study of response to subunit inactivated influenza vaccine. Study outcomes and limitations: Every seasonal influenza vaccination brings in few new T cells, the authors suggested.

Germline V CDR1 and CDR2: DFQATT, SNEGSKA (reference sequence). Germline trimming cut 3 bases from V and 0 bases from J; bases unmatched to any gene: 7. This CDR3 comprises 16 residues. This specimen was non-naive T cells sorted from PBMCs, taken less than 15 days before vaccination. The chain couples TRBV20-1 to TRBJ2-1; 8 bases map to TRBD2. The clonotype originates from a man aged 50 to 59 who received an inactivated influenza vaccine. The CDR3 bases are TGCAGTGCTAGGACCGTAAGCGGGAGCTCCTACAATGAGCAGTTCTTC. Translating gives CSARTVSGSSYNEQFF.